Following are 8 T cell receptor beta chains from one sample sequenced in a study of radiotherapy plus CTLA-4 blockade in lung cancer. The repertoire was sequenced with immunoSEQ multiplex PCR; TCRdb's copy has only in-frame clones and lacks some. Of about 80,000 clones in the sample, approximately 80% were seen once. The input for sequencing was peripheral blood, taken from a patient treated with radiotherapy plus ipilimumab. Receptor source: a human donor with non-small cell lung cancer who had stable disease on radiotherapy plus ipilimumab.

V gene TRBV7-2 combines with J gene TRBJ2-5; D might be TRBD1 (6 bases). The J call is uncertain, as TRBJ2-7 better fits the DNA end. Germline CDR1 is SGHTA and CDR2 is FQGNSA. The CDR3 sequence is 18 residues long. CDR3 sequence (DNA): TGTGCCAGCAGCCCCCGGATCCTCAGGGTGGGGGCTTCCTACGAGCAGTACTTC. It encodes CASSPRILRVGASYEQYF.

A remark on this clone: Additional DNA sequences in this sample encode the identical CDR3. This chain links TRBV19 with TRBJ1-1; a weak D match, TRBD1 (6 bases). CDR3 length: 13 residues. The V and J ends lost 5 bases and 5 bases respectively, with 12 bases between them. Germline CDR1 is LNHDA and CDR2 is SQIVND (reference sequence). CDR3 residues: CASSPTGWTEAFF. In DNA, the CDR3 is TGTGCCAGTAGTCCGACAGGTTGGACTGAAGCTTTCTTT.

The chain recombines TRBV13 with TRBJ2-1; D is undetermined. Germline CDR1 reads PRHDT; CDR2 reads FYEKMQ (reference sequence). The CDR3 is 15 residues long. The V and J ends lost 1 base and 0 bases respectively, with 7 bases between them. CDR3 bases: TGTGCCAGCAGCTTAGTCTCGAGCTCCTACAATGAGCAGTTCTTC. Its translation is CASSLVSSSYNEQFF. The full variable domain, with the rest looked up from reference TRBV13 and TRBJ2-1, is AAGVIQSPRHLIKEKRETATLKCYPIPRHDTVYWYQQGPGQDPQFLISFYEKMQSDKGSIPDRFSAQQFSDYHSELNMSSLELGDSALYFCASSLVSSSYNEQFFGPGTRLTVL.

The gene calls are TRBV7-6 and TRBJ1-5, with D possibly TRBD1 on 5 matching bases. The V end lost 6 bases, the J end lost 13 bases, and 19 bases lay between the germline ends. The CDR3 is 13 amino acids. CDR1 is SGHVS, CDR2 FNYEAQ, per germline. This CDR3 reads CASSRRLGERQHF. The DNA for the CDR3 is TGTGCCAGCAGTCGTAGACTGGGGGAGAGGCAGCATTTT.

The V call is TRBV7-2, the J call TRBJ2-7; D not certain. Trimming removed 4 bases from V and 3 bases from J, with 10 bases in between. From germline, CDR1 is SGHTA and CDR2 FQGNSA. The CDR3 extends over 13 amino acids. Here the CDR3 DNA reads TGTGCCAGCAGCTCCGTGACCAGCTACGAGCAGTACTTC. Translating gives CASSSVTSYEQYF.

This clone has just a few counts. J is TRBJ2-7 and V is TRBV28, with D unclear. This CDR3 is 14 amino acids long. The germline V gene encodes CDR1 MDHEN and CDR2 SYDVKM. V was trimmed by 8 bases and J by 2 bases, leaving 16 bases between them. CDR3 amino acids: CASGVRLPPYEQYF. CDR3 bases: TGTGCCAGCGGCGTCAGGCTTCCCCCCTACGAGCAGTACTTC.

The CDR3 region has the DNA TGTGCCAGCAGCGTCCTTTCCCGGGACAGGGGGTACAATGAGCAGTTCTTC. Translated, it gives CASSVLSRDRGYNEQFF. The chain carries TRBV9 and TRBJ2-1; 11 bases fit TRBD1. Germline values: CDR1 SGDLS, CDR2 YYNGEE. The CDR3 covers 17 residues. Trimming at V came to 2 bases and at J to 4 bases, leaving 8 bases not matched to a gene.

The chain uses TRBV7-8 and TRBJ1-1; D not certain. This CDR3 contains 15 residues. The germline V gene encodes CDR1 SGHVS and CDR2 FQNEAQ. Trimming shortened V by 3 bases and J by 1 base, and 12 bases separated the two germline ends. DNA of the CDR3: TGTGCCAGCAGCTTTACATCACGCAGGAACACTGAAGCTTTCTTT. Translation gives CASSFTSRRNTEAFF.